The source of this TCR beta chain is a study of T cells in Graves' hyperthyroidism and ophthalmopathy. The CDR3 totals 15 residues. In germline, CDR1 is SGHDN, CDR2 FVKESK. The V end was cut by 2 bases, the J end by 2 bases, with 11 bases between. This clonotype showed up many times. TCR beta CDR3 regions were amplified from RNA transcripts. The TCR CDR3 was amplified in a first-round RT-PCR using the HTBI primer set. TCRdb redid the calling of the multiplex PCR reads with MiXCR, one entry per CDR3 protein. The table has fewer than 900,000 distinct CDR3 sequences, under 20% seen once; the top ten hold over 15%.

What was sequenced was blood. The V and J genes are TRBV14 and TRBJ2-3; no clear D gene. The receptor was isolated from a woman between 45 and 65 years old with Graves' hyperthyroidism that later progressed to Graves' ophthalmopathy. CDR3 nucleotides: TGTGCCAGCAGCCAACGGATGTCACACACAGATACGCAGTATTTT. The encoded protein is CASSQRMSHTDTQYF.